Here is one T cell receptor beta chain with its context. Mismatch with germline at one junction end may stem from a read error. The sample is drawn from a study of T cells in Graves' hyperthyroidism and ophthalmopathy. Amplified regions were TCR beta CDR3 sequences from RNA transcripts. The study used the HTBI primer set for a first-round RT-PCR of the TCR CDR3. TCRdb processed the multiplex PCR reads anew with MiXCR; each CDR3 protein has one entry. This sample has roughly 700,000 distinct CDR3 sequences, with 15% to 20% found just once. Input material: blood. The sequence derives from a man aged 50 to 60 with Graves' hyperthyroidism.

The CDR3 loop is CARSLSERVPQYF. DNA for the CDR3: TGTGCCCGCAGTTTATCAGAAAGGGTTCCGCAGTATTTT. The chain uses TRBV28 and TRBJ2-3; D is unresolved. The V gene's germline CDR1 is MDHEN and CDR2 SYDVKM. The CDR3 is made up of 13 amino acids.